Shown below are 8 T cell receptor beta chains from a single sample sequenced in a study of T cell responses to AZD1222 COVID-19 vaccine. The repertoire was sequenced with immunoSEQ multiplex PCR; TCRdb's copy has only in-frame clones and lacks some. The sample lists some 140,000 clones; about 90% were seen once. This specimen was peripheral blood, taken on day 0 of AZD1222 vaccination. These receptors all come from an adult in good health.

The J gene is TRBJ2-1, the V gene TRBV27, with TRBD1 matching over 9 bases. V trimming: 1 base; J trimming: 4 bases; junction bases outside the gene matches: 5. Germline V gene lookup returns CDR1 MNHEY and CDR2 SMNVEV (reference sequence). This CDR3 region has 16 residues. CDR3: CASSLLLGQGYNEQFF. CDR3 nucleotide sequence: TGTGCCAGCAGTTTATTACTAGGACAGGGGTACAATGAGCAGTTCTTC.

A single count supports this clone. The same CDR3 arises from other DNA sequences in this sample as well. CDR3 DNA sequence: TGTGCCAGCAGCGTAGCGCCAGGGAACACTGAAGCTTTCTTT. This encodes CASSVAPGNTEAFF. The gene calls are TRBV9 and TRBJ1-1; D is unclear. The V gene lost 0 bases and the J gene lost 1 base, with 7 bases spanning the gap. The CDR3 runs 14 residues. Germline assignment: CDR1 SGDLS and CDR2 YYNGEE.

This chain uses TRBV5-3 with TRBJ1-1; weak D call: TRBD1 (6 bases). TRBV5-3 is designated an ORF whose function remains uncertain. This CDR3 is 16 amino acids long. V lost 5 bases and J lost 0, with 17 bases in between. The CDR3 region has the DNA TGTGCCAGAAGAAATCACAGGGTAGGTATGAACACTGAAGCTTTCTTT. This codes for CARRNHRVGMNTEAFF.

The V and J genes are TRBV13 and TRBJ1-2, with D uncertain. The CDR3 is made up of 13 amino acids. Germline V gene data show CDR1 as PRHDT and CDR2 as FYEKMQ (reference sequence). Trimming took 5 bases from V and 4 from J, leaving 11 bases between them. This CDR3 is CASSLRNGYGYTF. The DNA for the CDR3 is TGTGCCAGCAGCCTACGTAACGGCTATGGCTACACCTTC.

In its sample, this clone was seen once. The chain links TRBV7-2 to TRBJ1-4; D not resolved. V gave up 4 bases and J gave up 4 bases, with 4 bases separating them. The CDR3 has 12 residues. Looked up from germline, CDR1 is SGHTA and CDR2 is FQGNSA. This CDR3 is CASSWDNEKLFF. CDR3 bases: TGTGCCAGCAGCTGGGATAATGAAAAACTGTTTTTT.

The chain has TRBV11-2 and TRBJ1-3; maybe TRBD1 (5 bases). Trimming took off 5 bases at V and 1 base at J, with 21 bases between the two ends. The CDR3 extends over 18 amino acids. The V gene's germline CDR1 is SGHAT and CDR2 FQNNGV. The CDR3 nucleotides are TGTGCCAGCAGCCTGACCATGGCAGGGACTGCGTCTGGAAACACCATATATTTT. Translated: CASSLTMAGTASGNTIYF.

The chain uses TRBV7-9 and TRBJ1-1; the match to TRBD1 covers 11 bases. This CDR3 is built from 16 residues. Trimming took 5 bases from V and 0 from J; bases not matched to a gene: 5. CDR1 is SEHNR and CDR2 is FQNEAQ in the germline V gene (reference sequence). The CDR3 loop is CASSPRDRGVNTEAFF. The CDR3 region has the DNA TGTGCCAGCAGCCCTCGGGACAGGGGGGTGAACACTGAAGCTTTCTTT.

This chain joins TRBV19 and TRBJ1-6; D is possibly TRBD1 (5 bases). Trimming stripped 7 bases from V and 9 bases from J, with 19 bases between. Germline CDR1 is LNHDA and CDR2 is SQIVND (reference sequence). The CDR3 loop spans 15 amino acids. CDR3 nucleotides: TGTGCCAGTATGATCGGGGGGGATTCGGGTTCACCCCTCCACTTT. Protein sequence: CASMIGGDSGSPLHF.